The clone carrying this T cell receptor beta chain was counted only a few times. Its cognate antigen is unknown. TCRdb ran MiXCR on the 5' RACE reads and lists one entry per CDR3 protein. The sample lists roughly 400,000 distinct CDR3 sequences, around a sixth occurring once. The data derive from a study of T cells after yellow fever vaccination. Whole-study findings and limits: Weaker overall, the secondary response nonetheless peaked faster (day 5 versus 15). Subsequent to the booster, the majority of primary-vaccination clones reappeared (96% CD4, about 90% CD8).

This clonotype was sampled from a man aged 18 to 29 who received the YFV17D yellow fever vaccine. The sequencing used PBMCs, collected before the yellow fever booster vaccination.

In nucleotides, the CDR3 is TGCAGTGGCCGGACTAGAGGGGAGACCCAGTACTTC. Translating it yields CSGRTRGETQYF. This sequence joins TRBV20-1 and TRBJ2-5, with 7 bases identical to TRBD2. Per the germline V gene, CDR1 is DFQATT and CDR2 is SNEGSKA (reference sequence). The ends lost 7 bases at V and 5 bases at J; junction bases unmatched: 7. CDR3 length equals 12 residues.